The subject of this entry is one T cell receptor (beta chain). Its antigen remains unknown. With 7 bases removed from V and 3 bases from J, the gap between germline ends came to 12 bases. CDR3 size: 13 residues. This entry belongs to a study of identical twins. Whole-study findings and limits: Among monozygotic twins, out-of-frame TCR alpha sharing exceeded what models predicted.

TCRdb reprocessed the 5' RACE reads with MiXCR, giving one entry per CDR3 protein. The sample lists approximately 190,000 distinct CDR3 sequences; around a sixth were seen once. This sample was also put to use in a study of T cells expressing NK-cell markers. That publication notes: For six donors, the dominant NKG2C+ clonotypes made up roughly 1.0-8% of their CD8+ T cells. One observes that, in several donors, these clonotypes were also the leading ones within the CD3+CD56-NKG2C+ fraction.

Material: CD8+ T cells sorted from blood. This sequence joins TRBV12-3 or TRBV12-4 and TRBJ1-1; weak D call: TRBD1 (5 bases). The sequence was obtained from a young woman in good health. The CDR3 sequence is CASNPGGDTEAFF. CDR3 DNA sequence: TGTGCCAGCAATCCCGGGGGTGACACTGAAGCTTTCTTT.